This T cell receptor (beta chain) was identified in a study of T cell repertoires in cytomegalovirus infection. Across the whole study: It was the public TCR beta signatures that indicated both CMV infection and matching HLA type.

Findings and limits, study-wide: Dominating the ex vivo response were HLA-C-restricted CMV-specific TCR beta clonotypes. Summed public TCR beta family frequency identified CMV carriers bearing the relevant HLA.

TCRdb reanalysed the reads using MiXCR and keeps one entry per CDR3 protein. The table records roughly 280,000 distinct CDR3 sequences, approximately 10% of them present only once. The germline gives CDR1 SGHAT, CDR2 FQNNGV. The V end lost 2 bases, the J end lost 2 bases, and 16 bases lay between the germline ends. The CDR3 spans 16 residues. This clonotype was recorded many times. Its matching antigen is unknown. V usage is TRBV11-2 and J usage is TRBJ2-7, with D maybe TRBD1 (5 bases). The clonotype comes from a human donor in good health (CMV status not recorded). Some clones in this sample may be carry-over from other donors' samples. The material sequenced was PBMCs. This CDR3 is CASSLPMAGSTYEQYF. CDR3 nucleotide sequence: TGTGCCAGCAGCTTACCCATGGCAGGGTCTACCTACGAGCAGTACTTC.